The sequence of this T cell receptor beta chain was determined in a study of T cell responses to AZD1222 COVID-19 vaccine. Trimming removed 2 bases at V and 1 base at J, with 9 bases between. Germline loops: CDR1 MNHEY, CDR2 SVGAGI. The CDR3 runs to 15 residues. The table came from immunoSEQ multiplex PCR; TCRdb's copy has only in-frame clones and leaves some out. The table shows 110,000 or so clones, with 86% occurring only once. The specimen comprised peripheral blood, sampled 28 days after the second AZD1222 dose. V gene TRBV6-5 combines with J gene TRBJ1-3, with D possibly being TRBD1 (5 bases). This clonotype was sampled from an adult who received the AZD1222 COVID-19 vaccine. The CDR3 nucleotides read TGTGCCAGCAGTTACGAGCAGGGATCTGGAAACACCATATATTTT. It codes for CASSYEQGSGNTIYF.